This T cell receptor beta chain was retrieved from a study of T-cell reconstitution after alpha-beta-depleted transplantation in children. Preparation of the TCRbeta library used unique molecular identifiers. TCRdb itself ran the PCR reads through MiXCR, one entry per CDR3 protein. The sample shows over 15,000 distinct CDR3 sequences, 9.5% to 15% of them seen only once. This clonotype has at least ten counts. Sample: PBMCs, mostly from graft donor cells, taken 180 days after TCRalphabeta/CD19-depleted stem cell transplant. This sequence was found in a boy younger than two who had a stem cell transplant for Wiskott-Aldrich syndrome, so the T cells may come from the graft donor.

CDR3 loop: CASSQEDVTSGFNTGELFF. Written as DNA, the CDR3 is TGCGCCAGCAGCCAAGAGGACGTCACTAGCGGGTTTAACACCGGGGAGCTGTTTTTT. The genes are TRBV4-3 and TRBJ2-2; 9 positions agree with TRBD2. With V trimmed by 0 bases and J by 2 bases, 10 bases remained unmatched. Per the germline V gene, CDR1 is LGHNA and CDR2 is YSLEER. The CDR3 spans 19 residues.